This is a list of T cell receptor beta chains from one sample in a study of CD8 T cell repertoires and HIV-1 epitope variants. Using immunoSEQ multiplex PCR, the repertoire was profiled, and TCRdb retains in-frame clones only, with some absent. The repertoire holds approximately 2,800 clones, with about two thirds as singletons. Antigens of these TCRs are unknown. The sequenced sample was cultured CD8+ T cells derived from PBMCs. The receptors stem from a male donor with HIV. Both conserved end residues are part of each CDR3. D genes are given only for firm matches. The listing skips clone size in some rows; elsewhere it reads once, few, many or a size class.

D gene: NA; V gene: TRBV9; clone size: NA; J gene: TRBJ2-5; CDR3 DNA: TGTGCCAGCAGCGTAGATGGCCTAGCGGAGACCCAGTACTTC; CDR3 protein: CASSVDGLAETQYF
D gene: NA; V gene: TRBV15; clone size: NA; J gene: TRBJ1-1; CDR3 DNA: TGTGCCACCAGCAGAGACCGGGGTTTAAACACTGAAGCTTTCTTT; CDR3 protein: CATSRDRGLNTEAFF
D gene: NA; V gene: TRBV19; clone size: few; J gene: TRBJ2-1; CDR3 DNA: TGTGCCAGCGGCCGGGGGTTAGATGAGCAGTTCTTC; CDR3 protein: CASGRGLDEQFF
D gene: NA; V gene: TRBV6-5; clone size: NA; J gene: TRBJ2-1; CDR3 DNA: TGTGCCAGCAGTTACTCAGCGGCCAGCTCCTACAATGAGCAGTTCTTC; CDR3 protein: CASSYSAASSYNEQFF
D gene: TRBD1; V gene: TRBV28; clone size: hyperexpanded; J gene: TRBJ1-1; CDR3 DNA: TGTGCCAGCAGTTCCCCCGGGACAGGGGTGATTTCCACTGAAGCTTTCTTT; CDR3 protein: CASSSPGTGVISTEAFF
D gene: NA; V gene: TRBV19; clone size: NA; J gene: TRBJ1-5; CDR3 DNA: TGTGCCAGTAGTATCTCGACAGCTCAGCCCCAGCATTTT; CDR3 protein: CASSISTAQPQHF
D gene: NA; V gene: TRBV5-1; clone size: NA; J gene: TRBJ1-2; CDR3 DNA: TGCGCCAGCAGCTTGGATTCTACTCCAGAGACTAACTATGGCTACACCTTC; CDR3 protein: CASSLDSTPETNYGYTF
D gene: NA; V gene: TRBV18; clone size: few; J gene: TRBJ1-6; CDR3 DNA: TGTGCCAGCTCACCCCGGGAAAATTCACCCCTCCACTTT; CDR3 protein: CASSPRENSPLHF
D gene: NA; V gene: TRBV29-1; clone size: NA; J gene: TRBJ2-5; CDR3 DNA: TGCAGCGTTGAAGCCCCTGGGGTAGAGACCCAGTACTTC; CDR3 protein: CSVEAPGVETQYF
D gene: NA; V gene: TRBV25-1; clone size: NA; J gene: TRBJ2-7; CDR3 DNA: TGTGCCAGCAGTGAATTTGACAAAACCTACGAGCAGTACTTC; CDR3 protein: CASSEFDKTYEQYF
D gene: NA; V gene: TRBV11-2; clone size: few; J gene: TRBJ2-2; CDR3 DNA: TGTGCCAGCAGCTTAGCCCGGAGGACCGGGGAGCTGTTTTTT; CDR3 protein: CASSLARRTGELFF
D gene: NA; V gene: TRBV4-3; clone size: NA; J gene: TRBJ1-5; CDR3 DNA: TGCGCCAGCAGCCAACCGAGGGGACGGTCCAATCAGCCCCAGCATTTT; CDR3 protein: CASSQPRGRSNQPQHF
D gene: NA; V gene: TRBV5-6; clone size: once; J gene: TRBJ2-3; CDR3 DNA: TGTGCCAGCAGCTTGGAAGAGCGAACAGATACGCAGTATTTT; CDR3 protein: CASSLEERTDTQYF
D gene: TRBD2; V gene: TRBV5-1; clone size: NA; J gene: TRBJ2-3; CDR3 DNA: TGCGCCAGCAGCTTTGTGACTAGCGGGGGTAATACGCAGTATTTT; CDR3 protein: CASSFVTSGGNTQYF
D gene: NA; V gene: TRBV7-6; clone size: NA; J gene: TRBJ2-7; CDR3 DNA: TGTGCCAGCAGCTCGACGATACTGGACGGAACCTACGAGCAGTACTTC; CDR3 protein: CASSSTILDGTYEQYF
D gene: NA; V gene: TRBV5-1; clone size: NA; J gene: TRBJ2-5; CDR3 DNA: TGCGCCAGCAGCGAGGGACGGAGTAGTTGGGAGACCCAGTACTTC; CDR3 protein: CASSEGRSSWETQYF
D gene: TRBD2; V gene: TRBV7-9; clone size: few; J gene: TRBJ2-5; CDR3 DNA: TGTGCCAGCACCCTGACTAGCGAGGAGACCCAGTACTTC; CDR3 protein: CASTLTSEETQYF
D gene: TRBD1; V gene: TRBV7-8; clone size: NA; J gene: TRBJ1-1; CDR3 DNA: TGTGCCAGCAGCTGGGAAGGACAGGGGGGCACTGAAGCTTTCTTT; CDR3 protein: CASSWEGQGGTEAFF
D gene: NA; V gene: TRBV27; clone size: NA; J gene: TRBJ2-5; CDR3 DNA: TGTGCCAGCAGTTTAGGGGGTCGGGAGACCCAGTACTTC; CDR3 protein: CASSLGGRETQYF